This T cell receptor beta chain was captured in a study of blood T cell repertoires in COVID-19 (dated by TCRdb to 2018 to 2021). For the wider study: Samples covering the acute and convalescent phases of COVID-19 were provided by collaborators in the United States, Italy and Spain. The material from the prospective study consisted of cDNA or gDNA derived from T cells, B-cell-depleted T cells, or PBMCs. Subjects who had been exposed to COVID-19, were actively infected with it, or had recovered from it provided the deeply sampled blood TCRbeta repertoires that made up the dataset. The repertoires were released in a freely available public database meant as a resource for research on the immune response to SARS-CoV-2. Samples came from the ongoing ImmuneRACE study (first 160 participants) plus 1,254 subjects from 6 global collaborators. A de-identified subject ID, COVID-19 status, age in years and sex were almost always included in the sample metadata. Where available, HLA class I and class II types were obtained from metadata supplied by the sample provider rather than from assay-based typing. The paper's findings and limits, for the study overall: The amount of clinical and demographic metadata varied by source and participant and was provided uncurated.

Whole blood was collected in K2EDTA tubes by collaborating institutions according to the institutions' own protocols. Collaborator samples were shipped for TCRbeta analysis as frozen whole blood, isolated PBMCs, or DNA extracted from either sample type. Its CDR3 holds 14 amino acids, cysteine through phenylalanine. The entry retains the CDR3 DNA only, 42 bases that are in frame from base 1. V ends up 4 bases short and J 4 bases short, with an unmatched junction base count of 0. Per the germline V gene, MRHNA is the CDR1 and SNTAGT is the CDR2. Points on this clone: There is no known antigen for this receptor. The sample holds no much larger clone one base away, and base qualities are not on file.

TCRbeta CDR3 regions were amplified from genomic DNA by means of the immunoSEQ Assay, a bias-controlled multiplex PCR. Processing in the source paper ran as follows. The number of nucleated cells in each sample was estimated by amplification of reference gene primers within the assay. To quantify the absolute abundance of each unique TCRbeta CDR3 rearrangement, sequence reads were collapsed and filtered. For each sample, productive Simpson clonality was calculated as the square root of Simpson's diversity index over productive rearrangements. The clones in this table, taken by TCRdb from immuneACCESS, are in-frame only. Not every clone is retained; where verified, under half of the shortfall comes from an unresolved V gene, and the cause of the rest is unknown. V and J calls and clone size are as listed in that table; D and trimming were resolved from the DNA. This sample has about 110,000 clones in its table, and approximately 82% of those were observed once. About 3.8% of the sample is in the top ten clones.

The source material was peripheral blood. The V and J segments used are TRBV6-4 and TRBJ2-2; 10 central nucleotides agree with TRBD2. The sequence came from a woman in her seventies with acute or convalescent COVID-19. The CDR3 region reads CASSASGSTGELFF. The DNA is TGTGCCAGCAGTGCTAGCGGGAGCACCGGGGAGCTGTTTTTT.